What follows are 20 T cell receptor beta chains derived from one specimen sequenced in a study of blood T cell repertoires in COVID-19. The assay was immunoSEQ multiplex PCR, and TCRdb's table has in-frame clones only and misses some. The sample consists of around 230,000 clones, over 75% of them appearing once. The source material was PBMCs or T cells enriched from blood (not recorded which). These TCRs come from a middle-aged man who had recovered from COVID-19.

The chain carries TRBV19 and TRBJ2-1; D might be TRBD2 (5 bases). Germline V lookup: CDR1 LNHDA, CDR2 SQIVND (reference sequence). V was clipped by 5 bases and J by 4 bases, with 15 bases between them. The CDR3 spans 15 residues. Here the CDR3 reads CASSPPGKPYNEQFF. The CDR3 DNA follows: TGTGCCAGTAGTCCGCCGGGGAAACCATACAATGAGCAGTTCTTC.

This sequence joins TRBV21-1 and TRBJ2-3; the table assigns TRBD2, which was not confirmed against the DNA. TRBV21-1 is a recognized pseudogene. The length of the CDR3 is 21 residues. CDR3 sequence: CASIGGTGNPPGRILTDTQYF. In nucleotides, the CDR3 is TGTGCCAGCATCGGGGGAACAGGCAACCCTCCGGGACGTATCTTGACAGATACGCAGTATTTT.

This chain connects TRBV6-5 to TRBJ2-5; D perhaps matches TRBD2 (6 bases). From germline, CDR1 is MNHEY and CDR2 SVGAGI. The CDR3 runs to 14 residues. With 7 bases removed from V and 7 bases from J, the gap between germline ends came to 19 bases. This CDR3 reads CASTMGRGVRTQYF. CDR3 sequence (DNA): TGTGCCAGCACAATGGGGCGGGGAGTGAGGACCCAGTACTTC.

As regards this clone: Its ends do not fully match the called genes, so a read error is possible. The chain links TRBV3-1 (or the pseudogene TRBV3-2) to TRBJ2-7; no clear D. Looked up from germline, CDR1 is LGHDT and CDR2 is YNNKEL (reference sequence). CDR3 size: 11 residues. The CDR3 region has the DNA TGTGCCAACAGCCTCTCGTACGAGCAGTACTTC. This codes for CANSLSYEQYF.

The V call is TRBV12-5, the J call TRBJ1-1; D unresolved. CDR1 is LGHNT and CDR2 is FRNRAP in the germline V gene. The CDR3 is 16 residues long. For the CDR3, the DNA is TGTGCGACTTTAGGGTTGGGCCTTGGGAGGAGGACTGAAGCTTTCTTT. It codes for CATLGLGLGRRTEAFF.

The chain has TRBV19 and TRBJ1-1; tentatively, D is TRBD1 (5 bases). Trimming cost V 3 bases and J 4 bases, with 9 bases left between them. This CDR3 comprises 13 residues. Germline-derived CDR1 and CDR2 are LNHDA and SQIVND (reference sequence). CDR3 coding DNA: TGTGCCAGTAGTATGGTAGGGGTCACTGAAGCTTTCTTT. Its translation is CASSMVGVTEAFF.

This clone was counted once. J is TRBJ2-7 and V is TRBV7-2, with D possibly being TRBD1 (5 bases). The CDR3 is made up of 14 amino acids. In germline, CDR1 is SGHTA, CDR2 FQGNSA. V lost 0 bases, J lost 9 bases, and 15 bases lay in between. The CDR3 region has the DNA TGTGCCAGCAGCTTAGCGTGGGGCAACACGGGGCAGTACTTC. It codes for CASSLAWGNTGQYF.

The gene calls are TRBV7-3 and TRBJ2-3; TRBD1 agrees at 10 bases. The V gene's germline CDR1 is SGHTA and CDR2 FQGTGA. This CDR3 comprises 15 residues. Unmatched junction bases numbered 2, after V lost 5 bases and J lost 0 bases. The CDR3 sequence is CASSPGQGSTDTQYF. The DNA of the CDR3 is TGTGCCAGCAGCCCGGGACAGGGGAGCACAGATACGCAGTATTTT.

This clone appeared a single time. The genes are TRBV7-3 and TRBJ2-2; D remains unclear. The V gene's germline CDR1 is SGHTA and CDR2 FQGTGA. The CDR3 is made up of 13 amino acids. V was trimmed by 5 bases and J by 4 bases, leaving 8 bases between them. This CDR3 reads CASSMTSTGELFF. Here the CDR3 DNA reads TGTGCCAGCAGCATGACAAGCACCGGGGAGCTGTTTTTT. The full variable domain, rest sourced from reference TRBV7-3 and TRBJ2-2, is GAGVSQTPSNKVTEKGKYVELRCDPISGHTALYWYRQSLGQGPEFLIYFQGTGAADDSGLPNDRFFAVRPEGSVSTLKIQRTERGDSAVYLCASSMTSTGELFFGEGSRLTVL.

This clone was seen only a few times. This chain connects TRBV5-4 to TRBJ2-7; TRBD1 aligns across 8 bases. With V trimmed by 2 bases and J by 7 bases, 5 bases remained unmatched. Germline assignment: CDR1 SGHNT and CDR2 YYREEE (reference sequence). The length of the CDR3 is 13 residues. The CDR3 is CASSFQGAGEQYF. DNA of the CDR3: TGTGCCAGCAGCTTTCAGGGGGCGGGTGAGCAGTACTTC.

The rearrangement links TRBV3-1 (or the pseudogene TRBV3-2) to TRBJ2-2; 7 bases are a match to TRBD2. Germline V gene data show CDR1 as LGHDT and CDR2 as YNNKEL (reference sequence). The CDR3 totals 16 residues. After removal of 4 bases from V and 1 base from J, the junction contained 6 bases not matched to a gene. The CDR3 sequence is CASSRGSGWNTGELFF. CDR3 in DNA: TGTGCCAGCAGCCGCGGGAGTGGTTGGAACACCGGGGAGCTGTTTTTT.

The V and J genes are TRBV19 and TRBJ2-5; 10 positions agree with TRBD1. This CDR3 is 14 amino acids long. Germline V CDR1 and CDR2: LNHDA, SQIVND (reference sequence). After removal of 5 bases from V and 5 bases from J, the junction contained 5 bases not matched to a gene. The CDR3 DNA reads TGTGCCAGTAGTGTGACAGGGGGCTTGGAGACCCAGTACTTC. Translated, it gives CASSVTGGLETQYF.

The rearrangement links TRBV19 to TRBJ1-2; 9 nucleotides line up with TRBD1. The trim removed 7 bases at V and 2 bases at J, leaving 17 bases unmatched. Germline CDR1 is LNHDA and CDR2 is SQIVND (reference sequence). The CDR3 runs 18 residues. The CDR3 loop is CASTRRGQGLSGNYGYTF. CDR3 DNA: TGTGCCAGTACCCGGAGGGGACAGGGTCTCAGCGGGAACTATGGCTACACCTTC.

CDR3 in DNA: TGTGCCAGCCCCACGGGGGGGGTAGCAACTGAAGCTTTCTTT. Protein product: CASPTGGVATEAFF. This chain uses TRBV27 with TRBJ1-1, with a weak D call TRBD1 (5 bases). Trimming took 8 bases from V and 5 from J, leaving 18 bases between them. The length of the CDR3 is 14 residues. Germline lookup yields CDR1 MNHEY and CDR2 SMNVEV (reference sequence).

CDR3 nucleotide sequence: TGTGCCAGCTCACCTAGACTAACAAGGACGAACTACAATGAGCAGTTCTTC. Protein product: CASSPRLTRTNYNEQFF. The rearrangement joins TRBV18 to TRBJ2-1, with TRBD2 as a possible D gene (5 bases). The CDR3 extends over 17 amino acids. V was trimmed by 3 bases and J by 3 bases, leaving 18 bases between them. Germline CDR1 and CDR2: KGHSH and LQKENI. Full variable domain (rest looked up from reference TRBV18 and TRBJ2-1): NAGVMQNPRHLVRRRGQEARLRCSPMKGHSHVYWYRQLPEEGLKFMVYLQKENIIDESGMPKERFSAEFPKEGPSILRIQQVVRGDSAAYFCASSPRLTRTNYNEQFFGPGTRLTVL.

This clone came up once. The V call is TRBV19, the J call TRBJ1-1; TRBD1 might be the D (5 bases). Trimming took off 2 bases at V and 6 bases at J, with 10 bases between the two ends. The CDR3 totals 13 residues. Germline values: CDR1 LNHDA, CDR2 SQIVND (reference sequence). CDR3 loop: CASSIRGESEAFF. In DNA, the CDR3 is TGTGCCAGTAGTATAAGGGGCGAGTCTGAAGCTTTCTTT.

Only a few counts were recorded for this clone. The chain links TRBV9 to TRBJ1-5; 10 nucleotides line up with TRBD1. The CDR3 is made up of 14 amino acids. Germline trimming cut 3 bases from V and 5 bases from J; bases unmatched to any gene: 2. Germline V gene data show CDR1 as SGDLS and CDR2 as YYNGEE. The CDR3 DNA reads TGTGCCAGCAGCGCCGGGACAGGGGATCAGCCCCAGCATTTT. It specifies CASSAGTGDQPQHF.

The chain couples TRBV29-1 to TRBJ2-2, with D perhaps TRBD1 (5 bases). Germline V CDR1 and CDR2: SQVTM, ANQGSEA. The CDR3 contains 13 residues. V gave up 7 bases and J gave up 5 bases, with 14 bases separating them. The CDR3 sequence: CSGVQGVTGELFF. CDR3 nucleotide sequence: TGCAGCGGAGTCCAGGGTGTGACCGGGGAGCTGTTTTTT.

V gene TRBV7-8 combines with J gene TRBJ2-3, with a possible D match to TRBD1 (6 bases). Between the trimmed V and J ends, which lost 5 bases and 3 bases, there was a span of 15 bases. The CDR3 has 15 residues. Germline loops: CDR1 SGHVS, CDR2 FQNEAQ. Here the CDR3 reads CASSPDRIATDTQYF. CDR3 nucleotide sequence: TGTGCCAGCAGCCCCGACAGGATCGCGACAGATACGCAGTATTTT.

In its sample, this clone was seen once. This chain connects TRBV30 to TRBJ1-4, with 8 bases matching TRBD1. J was trimmed by 5 bases and V by 4 bases; bases with no gene match: 6. The CDR3 covers 14 residues. Germline V gene data show CDR1 as GTSNPN and CDR2 as SVGIG (reference sequence). The CDR3 DNA is TGTGCCTGGACCCTTGGGACAGGAAATGAAAAACTGTTTTTT. Residues: CAWTLGTGNEKLFF.